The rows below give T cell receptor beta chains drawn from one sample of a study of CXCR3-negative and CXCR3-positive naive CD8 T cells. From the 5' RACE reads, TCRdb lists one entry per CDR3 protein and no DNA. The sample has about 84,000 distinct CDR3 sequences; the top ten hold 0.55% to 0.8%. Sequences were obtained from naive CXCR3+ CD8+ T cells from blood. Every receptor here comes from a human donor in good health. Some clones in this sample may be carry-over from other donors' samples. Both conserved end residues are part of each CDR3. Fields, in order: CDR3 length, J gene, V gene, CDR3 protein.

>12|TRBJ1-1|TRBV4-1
CASSHVARGAFF
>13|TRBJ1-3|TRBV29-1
CSVVGAPGNTIYF
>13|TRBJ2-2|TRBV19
CASWGWSTGELFF
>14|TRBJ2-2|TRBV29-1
CSVESYRNTGELFF
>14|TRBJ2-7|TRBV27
CASSTRVADYEQYF
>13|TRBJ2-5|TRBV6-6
CASSLFFSETQYF
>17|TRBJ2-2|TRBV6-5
CASSYYLAGLNTGELFF
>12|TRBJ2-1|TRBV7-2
CASSTSGNEQFF
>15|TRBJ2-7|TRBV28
CASRVSGRSSYEQYF
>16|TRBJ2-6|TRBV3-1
CASSQDLMAGANVLTF
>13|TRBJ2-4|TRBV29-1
CSVKAGRQDIQYF
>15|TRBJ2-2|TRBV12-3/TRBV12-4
CASTLDTGNTGELFF
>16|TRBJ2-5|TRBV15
CATSREGDGESETQYF
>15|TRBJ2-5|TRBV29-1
CSVMGTGEPQETQYF
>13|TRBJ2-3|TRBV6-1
CAGGQGATDTQYF
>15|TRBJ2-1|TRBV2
CASSGEESSYNEQFF
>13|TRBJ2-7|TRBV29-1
CSVEDRQSYEQYF
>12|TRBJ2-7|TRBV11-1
CASSSGRHEQYF
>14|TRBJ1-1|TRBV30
CAWLWSRTDTEAFF
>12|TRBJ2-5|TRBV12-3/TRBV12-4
CASSLGVGTQYF
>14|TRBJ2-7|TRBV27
CASTPTGTTYEQYF
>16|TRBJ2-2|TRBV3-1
CASSRHPGGNTGELFF
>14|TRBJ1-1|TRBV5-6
CASSWGTGSAEAFF
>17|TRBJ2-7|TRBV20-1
CSARDGASGRAPYEQYF
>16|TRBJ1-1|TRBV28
CASSRPAQTMNTEAFF
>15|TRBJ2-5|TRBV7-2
CASSWLGGGQETQYF
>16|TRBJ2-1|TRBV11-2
CASSRNNRPGYNEQFF
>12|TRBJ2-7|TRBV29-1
CSAWGQGALQYF
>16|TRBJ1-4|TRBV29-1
CSVEDESGGYFEKLFF
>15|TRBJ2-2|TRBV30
CAWRFARGLAGELFF
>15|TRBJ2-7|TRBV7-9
CASSSPGDVRGEQYF